Sequencing of this T cell receptor (beta chain) was carried out in a study of blood T cell repertoires in COVID-19. The germline gives CDR1 SGHVS, CDR2 FQNEAQ. The CDR3 is made up of 15 amino acids. The germline V and J ends were trimmed by 0 bases and 1 base, with 9 bases remaining between them. In the authors' workflow: The authors estimated nucleated cell counts from reference gene primer amplification. TCRdb's table, derived via immunoSEQ multiplex PCR, lists solely in-frame clones and lacks some. The D gene and trimming were derived from the DNA, and the V and J assignments and clone size from that table. The sample yields about 150,000 clones, around 76% seen once.

The rearrangement joins TRBV7-8 to TRBJ1-2; D is perhaps TRBD1 (5 bases). The receptor was isolated from a man aged 55 to 70 with acute or convalescent COVID-19. Sequenced: peripheral blood. CDR3 in amino acids: CASSLAGQDNYGYTF. DNA for the CDR3: TGTGCCAGCAGCTTAGCGGGGCAGGATAACTATGGCTACACCTTC.